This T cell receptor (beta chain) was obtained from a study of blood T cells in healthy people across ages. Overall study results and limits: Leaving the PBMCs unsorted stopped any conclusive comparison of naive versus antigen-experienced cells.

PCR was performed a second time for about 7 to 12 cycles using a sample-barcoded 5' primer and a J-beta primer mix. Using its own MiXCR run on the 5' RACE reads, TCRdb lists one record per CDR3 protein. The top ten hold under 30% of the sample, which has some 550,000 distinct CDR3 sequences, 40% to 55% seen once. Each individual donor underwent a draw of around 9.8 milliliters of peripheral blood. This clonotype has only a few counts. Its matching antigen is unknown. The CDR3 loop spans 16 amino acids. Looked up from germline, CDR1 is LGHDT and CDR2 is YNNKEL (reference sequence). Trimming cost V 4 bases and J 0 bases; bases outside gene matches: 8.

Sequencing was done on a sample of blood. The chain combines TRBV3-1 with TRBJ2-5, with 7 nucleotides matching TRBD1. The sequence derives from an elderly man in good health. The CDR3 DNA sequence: TGTGCCAGCAGCCCCCGGGACAGACAGTACCAAGAGACCCAGTACTTC. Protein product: CASSPRDRQYQETQYF.